This T cell receptor (beta chain) was retrieved from a study of T cells after yellow fever vaccination. General observations from the study: The CD4 and CD8 compartments had a small share of their clonotypes in common. Weaker overall, the secondary response nonetheless peaked faster (day 5 versus 15).

A single record per CDR3 protein comes from TCRdb applying MiXCR to the 5' RACE reads. The sample holds hundreds of thousands of distinct CDR3 sequences, about 12% seen once. At least ten counts were recorded for this clonotype. The antigen is not known. One end of the junction does not line up with germline, which may come from a read error. CDR3 length: 15 amino acids. Germline loops: CDR1 SGHTA, CDR2 FQGNSA. This clonotype originated in a man aged 18 to 30 who received the YFV17D yellow fever vaccine. The chain is built from TRBV7-2 and TRBJ2-1; TRBD2 matches 16 bases. Sequenced here: CD4+ T cells sorted from PBMCs, sampled 15 days after the yellow fever booster vaccination. The CDR3 DNA reads as TGCGCCAGCAGCTTGGGACTAGCGGGGGGGAATGAGCAGTTCTTC. It codes for CASSLGLAGGNEQFF.